This TCR beta chain was observed in a study of cytomegalovirus exposure and HLA in healthy donors. Turning to the study itself: An early release of data contained around 80 million unique TCRs, which came from HLA-typed donors. Membership in the Caucasian-associated ancestry cluster was found for 75% to 85% of 398 genotyped donors. Study results and limitations: Reported performance of the classifier showed diagnosis of cytomegalovirus status with high specificity and sensitivity.

The PCR employed 60 Vbeta primers together with 13 Jbeta primers. The method was immunoSEQ multiplex PCR; TCRdb's version includes in-frame clones alone and lacks a portion of them. The sample consists of about 240,000 clones, about 77% of them appearing once. Turning to this clone: The antigen is undetermined.

The TCR was taken from a boy younger than 18 in good health and CMV-seronegative. Sequencing was performed on PBMCs.

In DNA, the CDR3 is TGCGCCAGCAGCGCGAGACAGGTCTTAGCAACTAATGAAAAACTGTTTTTT. Residues: CASSARQVLATNEKLFF. This chain joins TRBV5-1 and TRBJ1-4; TRBD1 is a possible D gene (6 bases). The germline gives CDR1 SGHRS, CDR2 YFSETQ. Trimming took 4 bases from V and 0 from J, leaving 16 bases between them. The CDR3 has 17 residues. The complete variable domain, with remaining parts taken from reference TRBV5-1 and TRBJ1-4, reads KAGVTQTPRYLIKTRGQQVTLSCSPISGHRSVSWYQQTPGQGLQFLFEYFSETQRNKGNFPGRFSGRQFSNSRSEMNVSTLELGDSALYLCASSARQVLATNEKLFFGSGTQLSVL.